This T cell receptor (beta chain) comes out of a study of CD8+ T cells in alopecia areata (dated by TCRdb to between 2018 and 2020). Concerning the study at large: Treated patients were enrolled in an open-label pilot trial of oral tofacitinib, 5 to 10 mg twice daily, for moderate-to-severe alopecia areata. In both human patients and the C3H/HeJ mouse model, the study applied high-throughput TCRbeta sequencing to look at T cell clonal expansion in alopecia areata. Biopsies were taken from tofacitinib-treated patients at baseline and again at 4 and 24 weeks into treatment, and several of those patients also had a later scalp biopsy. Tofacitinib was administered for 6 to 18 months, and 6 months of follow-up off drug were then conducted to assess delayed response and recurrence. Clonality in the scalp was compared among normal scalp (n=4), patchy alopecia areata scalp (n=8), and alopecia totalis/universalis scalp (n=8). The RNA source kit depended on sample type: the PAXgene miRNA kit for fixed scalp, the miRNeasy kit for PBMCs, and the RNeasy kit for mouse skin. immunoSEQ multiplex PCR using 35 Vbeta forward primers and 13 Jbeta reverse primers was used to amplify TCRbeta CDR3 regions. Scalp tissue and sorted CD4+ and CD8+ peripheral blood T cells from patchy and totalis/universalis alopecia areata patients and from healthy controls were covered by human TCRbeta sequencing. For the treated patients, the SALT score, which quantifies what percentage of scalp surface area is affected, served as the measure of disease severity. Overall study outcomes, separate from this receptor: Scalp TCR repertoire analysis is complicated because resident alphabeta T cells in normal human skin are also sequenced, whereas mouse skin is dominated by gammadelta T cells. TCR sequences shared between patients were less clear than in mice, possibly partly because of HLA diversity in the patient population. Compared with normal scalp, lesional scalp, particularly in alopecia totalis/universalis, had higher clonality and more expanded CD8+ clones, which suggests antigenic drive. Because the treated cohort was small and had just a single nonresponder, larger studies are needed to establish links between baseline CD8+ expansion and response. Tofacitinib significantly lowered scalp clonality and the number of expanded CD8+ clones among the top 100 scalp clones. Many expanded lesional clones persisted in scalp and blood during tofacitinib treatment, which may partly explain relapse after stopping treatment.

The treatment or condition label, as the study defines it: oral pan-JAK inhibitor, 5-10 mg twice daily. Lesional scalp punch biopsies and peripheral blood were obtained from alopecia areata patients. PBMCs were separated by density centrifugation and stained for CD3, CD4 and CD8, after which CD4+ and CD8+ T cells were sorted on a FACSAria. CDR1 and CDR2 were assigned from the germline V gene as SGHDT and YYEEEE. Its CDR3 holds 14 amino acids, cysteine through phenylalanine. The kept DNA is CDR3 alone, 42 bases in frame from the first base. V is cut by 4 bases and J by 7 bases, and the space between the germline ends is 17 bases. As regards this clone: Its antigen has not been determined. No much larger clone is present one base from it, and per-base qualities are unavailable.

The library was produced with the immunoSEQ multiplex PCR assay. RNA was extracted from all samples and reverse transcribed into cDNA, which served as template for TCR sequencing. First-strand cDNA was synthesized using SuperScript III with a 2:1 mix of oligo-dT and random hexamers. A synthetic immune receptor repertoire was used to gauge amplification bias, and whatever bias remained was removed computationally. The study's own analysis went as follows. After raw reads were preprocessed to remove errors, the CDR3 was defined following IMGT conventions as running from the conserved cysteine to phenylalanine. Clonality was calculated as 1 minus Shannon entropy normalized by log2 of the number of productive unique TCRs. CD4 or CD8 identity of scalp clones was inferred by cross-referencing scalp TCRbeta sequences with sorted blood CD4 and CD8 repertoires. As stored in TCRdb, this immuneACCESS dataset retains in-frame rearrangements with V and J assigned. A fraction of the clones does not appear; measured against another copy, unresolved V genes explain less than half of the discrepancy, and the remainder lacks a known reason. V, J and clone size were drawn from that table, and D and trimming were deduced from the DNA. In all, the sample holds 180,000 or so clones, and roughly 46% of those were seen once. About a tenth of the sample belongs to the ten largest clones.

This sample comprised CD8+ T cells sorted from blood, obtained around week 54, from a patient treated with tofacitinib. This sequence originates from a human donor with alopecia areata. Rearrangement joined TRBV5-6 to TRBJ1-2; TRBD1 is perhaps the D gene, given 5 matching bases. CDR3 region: CASSGDGFRRGYTF. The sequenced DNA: TGTGCCAGCAGCGGGGACGGATTTCGGCGTGGCTACACCTTC.